This T cell receptor (beta chain) was sequenced in a study of identical twins. Through template switching, a universal primer site was introduced, and the cDNA contained unique molecular identifiers. TCRdb passed the 5' RACE reads through MiXCR, listing each CDR3 protein once. The sample carries 1.5 million to 2 million distinct CDR3 sequences, about 30% recorded once. The CDR3 extends over 13 amino acids. V lost 3 bases, J lost 8 bases, and 14 bases lay in between. CDR1 is SGHNT, CDR2 YYREEE, per germline (reference sequence). Study-wide results and caveats: These conclusions were based on statistical analysis (cross-sectional, not following the same donors).

All of the donors were Caucasians in good health. A word on this clonotype: Its target is unknown.

This chain joins TRBV5-4 and TRBJ1-2; D is ambiguous. The sequence came from a newborn girl in good health. Sequenced material: cord blood. CDR3 DNA: TGTGCCAGCAGCTGGACCGGGTTAGGAGGCTACACCTTC. It is translated as CASSWTGLGGYTF.